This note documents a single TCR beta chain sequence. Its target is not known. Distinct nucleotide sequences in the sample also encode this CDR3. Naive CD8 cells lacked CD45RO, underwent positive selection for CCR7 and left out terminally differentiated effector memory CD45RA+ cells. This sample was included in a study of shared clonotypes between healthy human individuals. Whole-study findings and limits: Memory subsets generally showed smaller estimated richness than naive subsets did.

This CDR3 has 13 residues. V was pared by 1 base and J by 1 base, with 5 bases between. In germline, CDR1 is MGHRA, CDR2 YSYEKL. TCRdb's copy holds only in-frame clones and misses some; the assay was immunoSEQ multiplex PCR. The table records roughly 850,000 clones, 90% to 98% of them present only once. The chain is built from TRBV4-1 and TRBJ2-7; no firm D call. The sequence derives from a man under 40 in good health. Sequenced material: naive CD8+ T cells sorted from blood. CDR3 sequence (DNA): TGCGCCAGCAGCCAAGGGATTTCCTACGAGCAGTACTTC. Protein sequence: CASSQGISYEQYF.